This T cell receptor (beta chain) was identified during a study of T cells in Graves' hyperthyroidism and ophthalmopathy. This clonotype was detected ten times or more. The source material, RNA transcripts, was used to amplify TCR beta CDR3 regions. When the TCR CDR3 underwent first-round RT-PCR, the HTBI primer set was used. TCRdb re-called the multiplex PCR reads through MiXCR, storing one row per CDR3 protein. Of 550,000 to 600,000 distinct CDR3 sequences in the sample, 16% were seen once. Graves' hyperthyroidism qualified as stable when ophthalmopathy did not progress within 18 months. Germline V gene lookup returns CDR1 DFQATT and CDR2 SNEGSKA (reference sequence). The CDR3 is 14 residues long. Between the trimmed V and J ends, which lost 6 bases and 2 bases, there was a span of 15 bases.

The rearrangement uses TRBV20-1 and TRBJ2-3, with D perhaps TRBD2 (5 bases). Material: blood. This sequence originates from a woman between 18 and 29 years old with Graves' hyperthyroidism. CDR3 sequence reads: CSALLAPPTDTQYF. The DNA for the CDR3 is TGCAGTGCCCTATTAGCGCCTCCCACAGATACGCAGTATTTT.